Sequencing of this T cell receptor (beta chain) was carried out in a study of blood T cell repertoires in COVID-19. Study-level information: Material from acute and convalescent COVID-19 was sourced from the United States, Italy and Spain. The analysed material was cDNA or gDNA that came from T cells, B-cell-depleted T cells, or PBMCs.

Cohort 3 donors counted as recovered after two negative PCRs, clearance, or resolved symptoms. The germline V gene has CDR1 MNHEY and CDR2 SVGAGI. CDR3 length: 13 amino acids. V lost 7 bases to trimming and J lost 0 bases, with 9 bases between them. In the source study's methods: Reference gene primer amplification yielded estimated nucleated cell counts. The data were produced by immunoSEQ multiplex PCR, yet TCRdb's version contains in-frame clones alone and is incomplete. V and J calls and clone size come straight from that table; D and trimming were deduced from the DNA. Of 220,000 or so clones listed, 84% are singletons.

The rearrangement links TRBV6-5 to TRBJ1-1, with TRBD1 as a possible D gene (5 bases). The specimen sequenced was PBMCs or T cells enriched from blood (not recorded which). The receptor was isolated from a woman between 40 and 50 years old who had recovered from COVID-19. CDR3 in amino acids: CASTRQMNTEAFF. In DNA, the CDR3 is TGTGCCAGCACAAGACAGATGAACACTGAAGCTTTCTTT.